The 18 T cell receptor beta chains below all came from one sample that was sequenced in a study of T cells in Graves' hyperthyroidism and ophthalmopathy. The TCR beta CDR3 regions underwent amplification using RNA transcripts as the source. First-round RT-PCR targeting the TCR CDR3 was performed with the HTBI primer set. Using its own MiXCR run on the multiplex PCR reads, TCRdb lists one record per CDR3 protein. The data hold hundreds of thousands of distinct CDR3 sequences, with more than 20% observed a single time. Material for sequencing was blood. All receptors come from a man aged 30 to 39 with Graves' ophthalmopathy.

V is TRBV19 and J is TRBJ2-3; 7 nucleotides agree with TRBD1. CDR1 and CDR2 (germline): LNHDA, SQIVND (reference sequence). The J segment lost 1 base and the V segment lost 6 bases, leaving 7 bases of the junction unmatched. CDR3 length: 15 residues. The CDR3 coding sequence is TGTGCCAGTAGCATAAGACAGGGACGCACAGATACGCAGTATTTT. Protein: CASSIRQGRTDTQYF. Combining the CDR3 with reference TRBV19 and TRBJ2-3 gives the whole variable domain DGGITQSPKYLFRKEGQNVTLSCEQNLNHDAMYWYRQDPGQGLRLIYYSQIVNDFQKGDIAEGYSVSREKKESFPLTVTSAQKNPTAFYLCASSIRQGRTDTQYFGPGTRLTVL.

This sequence joins TRBV6-1 and TRBJ2-1, with D possibly being TRBD1 (6 bases). Germline V CDR1 and CDR2: MNHNS, SASEGT. This CDR3 has 15 amino acids. V was pared by 6 bases and J by 6 bases, with 18 bases between. This CDR3 reads CASSLDRSTGNEQFF. The CDR3 DNA reads TGTGCCAGCAGCCTGGACAGATCGACGGGCAATGAGCAGTTCTTC.

This clonotype was seen more than once but under ten times. The genes are TRBV20-1 and TRBJ1-1; D gene uncertain. The CDR3 sequence is 13 residues long. Germline loops: CDR1 DFQATT, CDR2 SNEGSKA (reference sequence). With 1 base removed from V and 3 bases from J, the gap between germline ends came to 9 bases. CDR3 sequence reads: CSARVGSDTEAFF. The CDR3 nucleotides are TGCAGTGCTAGAGTCGGTTCGGACACTGAAGCTTTCTTT.

The chain couples TRBV6-2 or TRBV6-3 to TRBJ2-3; 12 bases are a match to TRBD1. The CDR3 is 20 amino acids. The V gene end was trimmed by 5 bases and the J gene end by 4 bases; junction bases not matched to a gene: 19. The germline V gene encodes CDR1 MNHEY and CDR2 SVGEGT. The CDR3 coding sequence is TGTGCCAGCAGTGCCTTGAGGGGCTCCGGGACAGGGGGCGCGGCAGATACGCAGTATTTT. Its protein is CASSALRGSGTGGAADTQYF.

The V gene is TRBV18, the J gene TRBJ1-1; TRBD1 agrees at 8 bases. The CDR3 is made up of 15 amino acids. CDR1 is KGHSH, CDR2 LQKENI, per germline. V lost 4 bases, J lost 0 bases, and 4 bases stayed unmatched. In DNA, the CDR3 is TGTGCCAGCTCACGACCGGACAGGGTGAACACTGAAGCTTTCTTT. It translates to CASSRPDRVNTEAFF. The variable domain in full, completed from reference TRBV18 and TRBJ1-1, reads NAGVMQNPRHLVRRRGQEARLRCSPMKGHSHVYWYRQLPEEGLKFMVYLQKENIIDESGMPKERFSAEFPKEGPSILRIQQVVRGDSAAYFCASSRPDRVNTEAFFGQGTRLTVV.

V is TRBV2 and J is TRBJ2-7; D uncertain. In germline, CDR1 is SNHLY, CDR2 FYNNEI. CDR3 length: 14 residues. Trimming left V 2 bases short and J 2 bases short, with 10 bases between. Written as DNA, the CDR3 is TGTGCCAGCAGTGAAAGCCCCCCCCCCTACGAGCAGTACTTC. Translating it yields CASSESPPPYEQYF.

J is TRBJ2-7 and V is TRBV6-9; possibly TRBD2 for D (6 bases). The length of the CDR3 is 14 residues. Germline V lookup: CDR1 MNHGY, CDR2 SVAAGI. Trimming removed 3 bases from V and 5 bases from J, with 14 bases in between. CDR3 bases: TGTGCCAGCAGTTACAGTGAGGGGAGGAACGAGCAGTACTTC. It is translated as CASSYSEGRNEQYF.

This clonotype has at least ten counts. This chain joins TRBV27 and TRBJ1-5; D uncertain. The germline V gene encodes CDR1 MNHEY and CDR2 SMNVEV (reference sequence). The V and J ends lost 6 bases and 0 bases respectively, with 9 bases between them. This CDR3 has 14 amino acids. CDR3 protein: CASRGVYSNQPQHF. The CDR3 coding sequence is TGTGCCAGCAGAGGAGTTTATAGCAATCAGCCCCAGCATTTT.

J is TRBJ1-1 and V is TRBV14; D is uncertain. V dropped 3 bases and J dropped 5 bases, with 19 bases sitting between them. From germline, CDR1 is SGHDN and CDR2 FVKESK. The CDR3 has 16 residues. The CDR3 bases are TGTGCCAGCAGCCAGGGTCCGGTTTTAGTTTGGACTGAAGCTTTCTTT. Protein: CASSQGPVLVWTEAFF.

A few counts support this clonotype. The rearrangement uses TRBV27 and TRBJ2-3; D may correspond to TRBD1 or TRBD2 (7 bases each). This CDR3 is 15 amino acids long. Germline CDR1 and CDR2: MNHEY and SMNVEV (reference sequence). V gave up 7 bases and J gave up 6 bases, with 20 bases separating them. The CDR3 is CASTPGGGLGDTQYF. The CDR3 DNA follows: TGTGCCAGCACCCCAGGGGGAGGACTAGGGGATACGCAGTATTTT.

This clonotype was counted only a few times. This sequence joins TRBV10-3 and TRBJ2-1; 10 bases map to TRBD2. The germline V gene encodes CDR1 ENHRY and CDR2 SYGVKD. There are 15 residues in the CDR3. V shed 4 bases, J shed 5 bases, and the junction held 5 bases outside the gene matches. The CDR3 is CAISGLAGNHNEQFF. Here the CDR3 DNA reads TGTGCCATCAGTGGACTAGCGGGTAATCACAATGAGCAGTTCTTC.

This clonotype has a count of ten or more. The J gene is TRBJ1-5, the V gene TRBV6-1; 9 bases line up with TRBD1. Germline CDR1 MNHNS, CDR2 SASEGT. The V gene end was trimmed by 6 bases and the J gene end by 4 bases; junction bases not matched to a gene: 7. CDR3 length: 15 residues. The CDR3 loop is CASSEPGTGNQPQHF. CDR3 nucleotide sequence: TGTGCCAGCAGCGAACCCGGGACAGGGAATCAGCCCCAGCATTTT.

At least ten counts were recorded for this clonotype. V is TRBV12-3 or TRBV12-4 and J is TRBJ2-5, with 8 bases fitting TRBD1. The CDR3 runs 14 residues. Trimming at V came to 6 bases and at J to 4 bases, leaving 7 bases not matched to a gene. The CDR3 DNA is TGTGCCAGCAGCCTTTCAGGGGGCGGAGAGACCCAGTACTTC. Its translation is CASSLSGGGETQYF.

Note on this clonotype: A read error may explain this, as a much larger clone is one base away. The chain has TRBV7-2 and TRBJ2-1; 8 bases fit TRBD2. V was pared by 4 bases and J by 12 bases, with 11 bases of the junction left unmatched. The CDR3 is made up of 14 amino acids. Germline V lookup: CDR1 SGHTA, CDR2 FQGNSA. CDR3 DNA: TGTGCCAGCAGCTCAGGGACTAGATTCTATGGGCAGTTCTTC. Translation: CASSSGTRFYGQFF.

The chain employs TRBV28 and TRBJ1-1; D is undetermined. The CDR3 covers 11 residues. CDR1 is MDHEN and CDR2 is SYDVKM in the germline V gene. V lost 7 bases to trimming and J lost 4 bases, with 7 bases between them. DNA of the CDR3: TGTGCCAGCAACGGACCCACTGAAGCTTTCTTT. It encodes CASNGPTEAFF.

The chain recombines TRBV7-2 with TRBJ2-1; 8 bases match TRBD2. The germline CDR1 and CDR2 sequences are SGHTA and FQGNSA. CDR3 length: 15 residues. V lost 4 bases to trimming and J lost 3 bases; unmatched junction nucleotides: 5. The CDR3 DNA sequence: TGTGCCAGCAGCTCTCTAGCGGGCCGCTACAATGAGCAGTTCTTC. Amino acid sequence: CASSSLAGRYNEQFF.

This clonotype was seen more than once but under ten times. This chain links TRBV20-1 with TRBJ2-7, with a weak D call TRBD1 (6 bases). The ends were cut back, 3 bases at V and 6 bases at J, with 12 bases in the middle. Per germline, CDR1 DFQATT and CDR2 SNEGSKA (reference sequence). There are 12 residues in the CDR3. The CDR3 sequence is CSARHTGFEQYF. CDR3 in DNA: TGCAGTGCTAGGCATACAGGGTTCGAGCAGTACTTC.

This clonotype was seen a few times. The V gene is TRBV20-1, the J gene TRBJ2-2; 7 nucleotides line up with TRBD1. The CDR3 has 16 residues. Germline V lookup: CDR1 DFQATT, CDR2 SNEGSKA (reference sequence). V was clipped by 1 base and J by 0 bases; unmatched bases: 5. The CDR3 region is CSARGGTAANTGELFF. The DNA for the CDR3 is TGCAGTGCTAGAGGGGGGACAGCCGCGAACACCGGGGAGCTGTTTTTT.